This is a list of T cell receptor beta chains from one sample in a study of CD8 T cells in ankylosing spondylitis. Via MiXCR, TCRdb re-called the 5' RACE reads, giving one row per CDR3 protein. In the table there are over 600,000 distinct CDR3 sequences, about 20% of which are singletons. The material sequenced was blood, either unsorted or a sorted T cell fraction (not recorded which). These TCRs come from a male donor with ankylosing spondylitis. CDR3s leave out the opening cysteine and the closing phenylalanine or tryptophan.

v_call	j_call	cdr3_aa
TRBV5-8	TRBJ1-5	ASSLFRDNQPQH
TRBV13	TRBJ1-1	ASSLAATEAF
TRBV2	TRBJ2-1	ASSSWAGYNEQF
TRBV11-3	TRBJ1-5	ASSLGSGAGQPQH
TRBV20-1	TRBJ2-3	SARGEGGHTQY
TRBV7-2	TRBJ2-2	ASSPIGTTGELF
TRBV7-7	TRBJ2-2	ASSQGYSTGELF
TRBV7-8	TRBJ2-7	ASSDRLAGEQY
TRBV2	TRBJ2-2	ASVTPITGELF
TRBV7-2	TRBJ2-7	ASSLGGQFVGEQY
TRBV30	TRBJ2-7	AWAGGLSREQY
TRBV14	TRBJ2-1	ASSQGLAGGRSHEQF
TRBV7-9	TRBJ2-1	ASSAASGGKNEQF
TRBV5-1	TRBJ2-1	ASASGGTYNEQF
TRBV6-5	TRBJ2-1	ASSLASGDNEQF
TRBV3-1	TRBJ2-2	ASSQAANTGELF
TRBV12-3/TRBV12-4	TRBJ1-1	ASRRTGVDAF
TRBV30	TRBJ2-5	AWRRSGTQY
TRBV28	TRBJ2-5	ASSPLPGETQY
TRBV28	TRBJ2-7	ASSRVGVWEQY
TRBV11-2	TRBJ2-5	ASSPGRTVGGAQETQY
TRBV27	TRBJ2-7	ASSSLQGSREQY
TRBV7-9	TRBJ2-7	ASSLGPGLAVYEQY
TRBV6-5	TRBJ2-7	ASRTGGTYEQY
TRBV6-2/TRBV6-3	TRBJ2-5	ASSYSKAVGGQETQY
TRBV10-1	TRBJ2-5	ASSESGGLGETQY
TRBV19	TRBJ2-2	ASKDRAYTGELF
TRBV7-2	TRBJ1-5	ASSRRRGNQPQH
TRBV4-2	TRBJ2-1	ASSPRRGGNFNEQF
TRBV3-1	TRBJ1-6	ASSQGQGSYNSPLH
TRBV3-1	TRBJ1-1	ASSQRDVGSEAF
TRBV7-5	TRBJ1-1	ISVSEADGDRGKEAF
TRBV29-1	TRBJ1-1	SVAQGRNTEAF
TRBV4-2	TRBJ2-7	ASSHPRGDRGTYEQY
TRBV20-1	TRBJ1-5	GARGGEYQPQH
TRBV20-1	TRBJ1-2	SATAGTENYGYT
TRBV24-1	TRBJ1-1	ATSGRLGSEAF
TRBV7-9	TRBJ2-2	ASRTGGSGELF
TRBV24-1	TRBJ2-2	ATRDPSDGNTGELF
TRBV7-7	TRBJ2-1	ASSRTSDGEQF
TRBV7-2	TRBJ1-6	ASGGRNNSPLH
TRBV29-1	TRBJ2-7	SVERNYEQY
TRBV2	TRBJ1-5	ASSGEAIGNQPQH
TRBV20-1	TRBJ2-1	SAIDRRQGHNEQF
TRBV9	TRBJ2-7	ASSVEDGSYEQY
TRBV4-3	TRBJ2-1	ASSQVGGVIYNEQF
TRBV20-1	TRBJ2-5	SARPRGRGASGETQY
TRBV7-9	TRBJ2-4	ASSLAGGLNIQY
TRBV2	TRBJ1-3	ASKRDLDRDLY
TRBV4-3	TRBJ2-7	ASSQDREEPAYEQY
TRBV7-3	TRBJ2-1	ASSRKLAPTRAEQF
TRBV4-2	TRBJ2-7	ASSPKELGGYEQY
TRBV15	TRBJ1-4	ATSRDQGANEKLF
TRBV11-2	TRBJ2-1	ASSPQTSPQF
TRBV6-1	TRBJ2-7	ASSELRFLPYEQY
TRBV4-1	TRBJ2-7	ASSPGGRDEQY
TRBV4-3	TRBJ2-1	ASSQDSLADEQF
TRBV18	TRBJ1-4	ASSPRGGRMFEKLF
TRBV7-8	TRBJ2-7	ASSLGGGGSSYEQY
TRBV6-5	TRBJ1-2	ASSDSVYGYT